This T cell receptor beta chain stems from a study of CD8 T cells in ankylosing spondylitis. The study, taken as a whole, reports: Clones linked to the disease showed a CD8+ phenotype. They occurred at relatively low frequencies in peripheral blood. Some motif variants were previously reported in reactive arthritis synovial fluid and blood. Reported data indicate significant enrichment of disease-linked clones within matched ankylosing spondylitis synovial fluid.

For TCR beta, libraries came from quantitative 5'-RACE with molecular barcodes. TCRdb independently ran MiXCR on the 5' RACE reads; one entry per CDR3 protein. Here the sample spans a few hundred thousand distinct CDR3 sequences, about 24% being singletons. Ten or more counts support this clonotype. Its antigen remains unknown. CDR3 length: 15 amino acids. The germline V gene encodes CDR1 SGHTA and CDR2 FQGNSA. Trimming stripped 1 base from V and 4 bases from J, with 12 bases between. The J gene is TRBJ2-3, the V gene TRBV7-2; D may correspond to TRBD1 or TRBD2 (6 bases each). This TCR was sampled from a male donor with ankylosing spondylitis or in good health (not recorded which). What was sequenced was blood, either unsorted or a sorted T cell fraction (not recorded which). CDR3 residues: CASSLVGRGPDTQYF. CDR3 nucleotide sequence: TGTGCCAGCAGCTTAGTGGGCCGGGGGCCAGATACGCAGTATTTT.